The present entry profiles one T cell receptor (beta chain) with its context. Antigen specificity is unknown. This CDR3 is also generated by other DNA sequences in the sample. This sample is drawn from a study of lymphopenia after photon versus proton radiotherapy. This table comes from immunoSEQ multiplex PCR, and its TCRdb copy is limited to in-frame clones, with some not included. There are around 150,000 clones in the sample; about 85% occur only once, and approximately 4.7% lies in the top ten. CDR1 and CDR2 from the germline V gene are KGHSH and LQKENI. This CDR3 spans 11 amino acids. V lost 5 bases to trimming and J lost 1 base, with 2 bases between them. Regarding the study as a whole: Relative stability marked proton patients; photon patients lost diversity and naive cells. Post-nadir diversity loss with photons came from oligoclonal expansion, particularly CD8+ Temra cells. A bigger post-nadir fall in TCR diversity correlated inversely with survival time in deceased patients.

The TCR sequence derives from a man in his fifties or sixties with gastric cancer. The chain recombines TRBV18 with TRBJ2-5; D gene ambiguous. The starting material was peripheral blood, obtained from a patient treated with photon-based radiotherapy. CDR3 loop: CASSSQETQYF. The CDR3 DNA is TGTGCCAGCTCATCCCAAGAGACCCAGTACTTC.